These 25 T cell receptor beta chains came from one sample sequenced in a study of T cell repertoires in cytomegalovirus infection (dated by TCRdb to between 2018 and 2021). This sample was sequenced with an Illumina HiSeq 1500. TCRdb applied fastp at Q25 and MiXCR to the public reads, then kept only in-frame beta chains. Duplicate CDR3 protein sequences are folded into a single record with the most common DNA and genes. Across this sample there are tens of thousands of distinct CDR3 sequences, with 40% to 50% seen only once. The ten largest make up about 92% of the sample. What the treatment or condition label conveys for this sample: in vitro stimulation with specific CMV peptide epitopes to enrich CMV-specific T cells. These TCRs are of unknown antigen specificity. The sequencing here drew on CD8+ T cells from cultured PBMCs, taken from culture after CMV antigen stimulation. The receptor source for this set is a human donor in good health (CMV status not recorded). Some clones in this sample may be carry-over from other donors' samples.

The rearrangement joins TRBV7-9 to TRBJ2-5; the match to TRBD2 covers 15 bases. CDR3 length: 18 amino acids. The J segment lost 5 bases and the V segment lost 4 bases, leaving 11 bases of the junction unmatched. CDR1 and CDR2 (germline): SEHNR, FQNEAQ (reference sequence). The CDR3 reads CASSYSGTSGRRRETQYF. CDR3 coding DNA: TGTGCCAGCAGCTACTCCGGGACTAGCGGGAGGAGGAGGGAGACCCAGTACTTC. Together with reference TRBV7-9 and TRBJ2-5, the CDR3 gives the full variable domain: DTGVSQNPRHKITKRGQNVTFRCDPISEHNRLYWYRQTLGQGPEFLTYFQNEAQLEKSRLLSDRFSAERPKGSFSTLEIQRTEQGDSAMYLCASSYSGTSGRRRETQYFGPGTRLLVL.

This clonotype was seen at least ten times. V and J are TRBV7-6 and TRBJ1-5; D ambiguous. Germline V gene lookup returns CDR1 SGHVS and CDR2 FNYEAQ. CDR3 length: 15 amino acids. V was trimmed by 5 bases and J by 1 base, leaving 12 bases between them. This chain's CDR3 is CASSPETYSNQPQHF. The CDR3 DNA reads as TGTGCCAGCAGCCCCGAAACATACAGCAATCAGCCCCAGCATTTT.

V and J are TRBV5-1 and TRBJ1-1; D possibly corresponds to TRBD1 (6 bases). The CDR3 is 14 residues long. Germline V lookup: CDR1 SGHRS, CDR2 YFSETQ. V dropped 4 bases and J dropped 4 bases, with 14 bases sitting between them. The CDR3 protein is CASSRRGYITEAFF. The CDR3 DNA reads TGCGCCAGCAGCCGCAGGGGATACATCACTGAAGCTTTCTTT. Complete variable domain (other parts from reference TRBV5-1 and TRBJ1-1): KAGVTQTPRYLIKTRGQQVTLSCSPISGHRSVSWYQQTPGQGLQFLFEYFSETQRNKGNFPGRFSGRQFSNSRSEMNVSTLELGDSALYLCASSRRGYITEAFFGQGTRLTVV.

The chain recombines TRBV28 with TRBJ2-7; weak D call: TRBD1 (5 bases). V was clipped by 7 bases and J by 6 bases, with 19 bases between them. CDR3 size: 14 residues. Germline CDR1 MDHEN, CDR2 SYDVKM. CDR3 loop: CASKYARVKGEQYF. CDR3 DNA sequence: TGTGCCAGCAAATACGCCAGGGTCAAGGGCGAGCAGTACTTC.

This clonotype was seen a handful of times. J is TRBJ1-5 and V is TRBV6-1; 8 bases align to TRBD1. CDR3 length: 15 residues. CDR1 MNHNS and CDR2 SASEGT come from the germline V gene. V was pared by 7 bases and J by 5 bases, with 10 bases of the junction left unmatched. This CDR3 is CASTILQGADQPQHF. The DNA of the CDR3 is TGTGCCAGCACGATACTTCAGGGGGCCGATCAGCCCCAGCATTTT.

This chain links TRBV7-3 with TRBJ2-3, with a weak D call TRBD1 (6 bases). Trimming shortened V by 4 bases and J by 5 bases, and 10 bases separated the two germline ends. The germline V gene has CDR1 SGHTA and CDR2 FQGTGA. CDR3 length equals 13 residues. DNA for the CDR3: TGTGCCAGCAGCTACTCAGGGGTAGATACGCAGTATTTT. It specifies CASSYSGVDTQYF.

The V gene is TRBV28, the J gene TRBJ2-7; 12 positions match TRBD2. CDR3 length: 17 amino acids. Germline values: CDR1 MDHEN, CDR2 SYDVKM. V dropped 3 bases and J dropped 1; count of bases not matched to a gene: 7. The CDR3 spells CASSFHGLAGRSYEQYF. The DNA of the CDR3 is TGTGCCAGCAGTTTCCATGGACTAGCGGGAAGGTCCTACGAGCAGTACTTC.

The CDR3 sequence: CASRSGTGWTEAFF. DNA of the CDR3: TGTGCCAGCAGATCCGGGACAGGGTGGACTGAAGCTTTCTTT. V is TRBV6-8 and J is TRBJ1-1; 9 bases agree with TRBD1. Germline V gene lookup returns CDR1 MNHGY and CDR2 SAAAGT. Trimming at V came to 6 bases and at J to 5 bases, leaving 7 bases not matched to a gene. The CDR3 has 14 residues.

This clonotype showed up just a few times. As DNA, the CDR3 is TGCAGTGCTACCGACAGGGCCCGTAACTATGGCTACACCTTC. Translation: CSATDRARNYGYTF. The rearrangement uses TRBV20-1 and TRBJ1-2; 7 bases line up with TRBD1. The germline V gene has CDR1 DFQATT and CDR2 SNEGSKA (reference sequence). This CDR3 has 14 residues. Losses at the gene ends were 4 bases for V and 1 base for J; bases not matched to a gene: 6.

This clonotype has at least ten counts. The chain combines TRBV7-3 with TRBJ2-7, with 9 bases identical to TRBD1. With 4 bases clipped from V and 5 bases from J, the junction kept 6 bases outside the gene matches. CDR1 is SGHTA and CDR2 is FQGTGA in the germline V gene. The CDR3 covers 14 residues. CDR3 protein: CASSSGQGSNEQYF. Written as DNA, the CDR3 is TGTGCCAGCAGCTCCGGACAGGGGAGCAACGAGCAGTACTTC.

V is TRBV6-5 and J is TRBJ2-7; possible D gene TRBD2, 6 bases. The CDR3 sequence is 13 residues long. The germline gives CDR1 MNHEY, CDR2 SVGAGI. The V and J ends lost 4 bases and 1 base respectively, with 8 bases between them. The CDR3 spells CASSFRGSYEQYF. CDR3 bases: TGTGCCAGCAGTTTCCGGGGGTCCTACGAGCAGTACTTC.

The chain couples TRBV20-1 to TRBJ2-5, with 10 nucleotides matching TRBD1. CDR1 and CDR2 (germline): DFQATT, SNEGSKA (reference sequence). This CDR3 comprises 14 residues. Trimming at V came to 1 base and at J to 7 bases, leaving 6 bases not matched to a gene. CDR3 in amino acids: CSARVVGQGGTQYF. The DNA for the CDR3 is TGCAGTGCTAGAGTGGTCGGACAGGGGGGGACCCAGTACTTC.

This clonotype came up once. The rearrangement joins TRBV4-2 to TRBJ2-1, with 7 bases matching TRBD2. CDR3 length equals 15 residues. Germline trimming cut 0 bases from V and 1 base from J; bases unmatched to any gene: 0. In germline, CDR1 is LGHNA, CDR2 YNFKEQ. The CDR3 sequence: CASSQDGGSYNEQFF. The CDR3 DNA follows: TGTGCCAGCAGCCAAGACGGGGGGTCCTACAATGAGCAGTTCTTC.

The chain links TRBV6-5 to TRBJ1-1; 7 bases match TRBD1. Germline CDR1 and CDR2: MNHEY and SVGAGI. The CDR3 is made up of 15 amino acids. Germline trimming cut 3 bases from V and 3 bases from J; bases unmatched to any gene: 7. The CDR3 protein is CASSYFQGEDTEAFF. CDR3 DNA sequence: TGTGCCAGCAGTTATTTCCAGGGGGAAGACACTGAAGCTTTCTTT.

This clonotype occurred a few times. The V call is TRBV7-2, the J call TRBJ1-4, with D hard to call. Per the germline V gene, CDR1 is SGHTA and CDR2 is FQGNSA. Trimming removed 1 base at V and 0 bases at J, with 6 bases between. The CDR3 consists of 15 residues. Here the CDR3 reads CASSLDSATNEKLFF. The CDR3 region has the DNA TGTGCCAGCAGCTTAGATTCTGCAACTAATGAAAAACTGTTTTTT.

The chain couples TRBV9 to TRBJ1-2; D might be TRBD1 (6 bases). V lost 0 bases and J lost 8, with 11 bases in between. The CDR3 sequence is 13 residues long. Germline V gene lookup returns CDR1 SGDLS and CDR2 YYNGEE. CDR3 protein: CASSVVEGTGYTF. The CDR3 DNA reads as TGTGCCAGCAGCGTAGTCGAAGGGACAGGCTACACCTTC.

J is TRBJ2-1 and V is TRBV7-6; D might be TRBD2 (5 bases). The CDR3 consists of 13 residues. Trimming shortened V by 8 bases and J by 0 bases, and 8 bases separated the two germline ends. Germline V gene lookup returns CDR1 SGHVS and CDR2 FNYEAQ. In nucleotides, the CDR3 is TGTGCCAGCGGAGACTACTCCTACAATGAGCAGTTCTTC. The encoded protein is CASGDYSYNEQFF.

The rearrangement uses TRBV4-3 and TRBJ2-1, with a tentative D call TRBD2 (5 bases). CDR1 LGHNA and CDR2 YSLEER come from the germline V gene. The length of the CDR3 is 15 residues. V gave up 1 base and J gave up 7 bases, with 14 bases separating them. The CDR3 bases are TGCGCCAGCAGCCAAGTGGTGGGTAGCGCAAATGAGCAGTTCTTC. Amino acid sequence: CASSQVVGSANEQFF.

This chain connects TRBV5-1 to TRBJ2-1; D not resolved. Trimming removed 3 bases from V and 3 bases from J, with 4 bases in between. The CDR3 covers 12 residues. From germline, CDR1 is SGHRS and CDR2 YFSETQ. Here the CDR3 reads CASSWGYNEQFF. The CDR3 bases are TGCGCCAGCAGCTGGGGCTACAATGAGCAGTTCTTC.

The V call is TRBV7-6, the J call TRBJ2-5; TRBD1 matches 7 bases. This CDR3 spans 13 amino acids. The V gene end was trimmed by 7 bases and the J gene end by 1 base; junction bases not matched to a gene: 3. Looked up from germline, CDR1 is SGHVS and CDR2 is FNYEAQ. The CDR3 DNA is TGTGCCAGCACAGGGGGTTCCCAAGAGACCCAGTACTTC. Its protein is CASTGGSQETQYF.

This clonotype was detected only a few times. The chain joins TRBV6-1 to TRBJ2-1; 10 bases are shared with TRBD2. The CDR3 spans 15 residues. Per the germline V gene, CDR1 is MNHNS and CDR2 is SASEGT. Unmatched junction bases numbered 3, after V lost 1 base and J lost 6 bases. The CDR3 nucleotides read TGTGCCAGCAGTGAAGGGAGCGGGGGGGCCAATGAGCAGTTCTTC. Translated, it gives CASSEGSGGANEQFF.

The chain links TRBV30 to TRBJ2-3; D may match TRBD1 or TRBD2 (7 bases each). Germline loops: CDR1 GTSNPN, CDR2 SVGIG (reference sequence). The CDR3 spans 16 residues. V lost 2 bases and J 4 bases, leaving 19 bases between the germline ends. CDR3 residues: CAWSYGRGGGPDTQYF. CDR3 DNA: TGTGCCTGGAGTTATGGACGGGGAGGGGGCCCAGATACGCAGTATTTT.

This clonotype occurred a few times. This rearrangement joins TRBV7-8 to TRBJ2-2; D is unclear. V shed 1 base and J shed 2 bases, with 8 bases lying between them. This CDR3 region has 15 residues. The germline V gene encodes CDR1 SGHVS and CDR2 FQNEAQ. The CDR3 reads CASSLESANTGELFF. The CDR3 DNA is TGTGCCAGCAGCTTAGAGTCAGCAAACACCGGGGAGCTGTTTTTT.

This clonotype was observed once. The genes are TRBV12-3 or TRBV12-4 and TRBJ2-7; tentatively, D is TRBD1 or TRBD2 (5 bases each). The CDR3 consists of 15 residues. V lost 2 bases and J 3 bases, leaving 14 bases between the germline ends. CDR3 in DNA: TGTGCCAGCAGTTTAAACCCCCTTGGGGGCTACGAGCAGTACTTC. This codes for CASSLNPLGGYEQYF.

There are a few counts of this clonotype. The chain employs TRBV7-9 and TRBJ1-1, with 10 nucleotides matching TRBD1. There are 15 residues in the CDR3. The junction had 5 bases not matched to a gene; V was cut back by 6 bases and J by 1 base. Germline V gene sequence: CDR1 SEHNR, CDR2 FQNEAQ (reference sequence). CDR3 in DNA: TGTGCCAGCAGGAGACAGGGGGCAAGGAACACTGAAGCTTTCTTT. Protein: CASRRQGARNTEAFF.